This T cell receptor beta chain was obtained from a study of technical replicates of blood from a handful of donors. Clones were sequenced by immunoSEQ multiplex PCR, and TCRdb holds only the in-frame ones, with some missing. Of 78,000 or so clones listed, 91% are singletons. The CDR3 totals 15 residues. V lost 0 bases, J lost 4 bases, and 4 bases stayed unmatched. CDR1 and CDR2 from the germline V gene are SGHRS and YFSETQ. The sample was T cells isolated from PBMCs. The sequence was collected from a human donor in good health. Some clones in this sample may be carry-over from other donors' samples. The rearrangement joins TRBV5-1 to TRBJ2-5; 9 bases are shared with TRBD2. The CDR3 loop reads CASSLDLAGLETQYF. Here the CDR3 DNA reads TGCGCCAGCAGCTTGGATCTAGCGGGGTTAGAGACCCAGTACTTC.